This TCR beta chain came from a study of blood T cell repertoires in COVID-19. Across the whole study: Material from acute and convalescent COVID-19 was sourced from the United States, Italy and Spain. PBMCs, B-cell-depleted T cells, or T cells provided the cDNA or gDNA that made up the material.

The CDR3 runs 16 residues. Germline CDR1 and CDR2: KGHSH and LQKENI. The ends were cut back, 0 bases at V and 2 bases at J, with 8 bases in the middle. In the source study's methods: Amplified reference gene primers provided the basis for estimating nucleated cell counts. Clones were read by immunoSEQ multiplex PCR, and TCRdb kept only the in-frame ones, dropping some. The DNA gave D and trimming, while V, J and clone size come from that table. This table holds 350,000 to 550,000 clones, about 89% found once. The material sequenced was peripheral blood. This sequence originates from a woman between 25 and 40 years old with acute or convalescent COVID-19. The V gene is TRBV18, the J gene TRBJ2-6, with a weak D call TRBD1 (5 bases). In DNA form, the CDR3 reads TGTGCCAGCTCACCACCTAAGGGGACTGGGGCCAACGTCCTGACTTTC. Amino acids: CASSPPKGTGANVLTF.